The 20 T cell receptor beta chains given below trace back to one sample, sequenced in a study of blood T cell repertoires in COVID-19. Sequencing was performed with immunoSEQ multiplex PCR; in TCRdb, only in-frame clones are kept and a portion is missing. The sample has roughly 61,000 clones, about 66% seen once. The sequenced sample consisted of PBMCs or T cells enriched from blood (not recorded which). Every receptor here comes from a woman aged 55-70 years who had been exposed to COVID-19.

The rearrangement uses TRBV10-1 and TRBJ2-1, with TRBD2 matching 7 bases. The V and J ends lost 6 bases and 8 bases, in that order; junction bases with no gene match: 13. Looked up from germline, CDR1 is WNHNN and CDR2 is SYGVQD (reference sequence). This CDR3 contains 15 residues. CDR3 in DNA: TGCGCCAGCAGCGCAAGTCGCGGGAGAGCTGATGAGCAGTTCTTC. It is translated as CASSASRGRADEQFF.

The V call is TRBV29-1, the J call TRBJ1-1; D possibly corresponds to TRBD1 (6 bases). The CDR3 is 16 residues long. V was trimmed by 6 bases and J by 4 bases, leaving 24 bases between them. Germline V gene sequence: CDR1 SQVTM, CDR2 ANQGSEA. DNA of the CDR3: TGCAGCGTCCCCGAAGTAGGGGGGGCGGGGAGCACTGAAGCTTTCTTT. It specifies CSVPEVGGAGSTEAFF.

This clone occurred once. The chain's CDR3 is CASSSTGEDYGYTF. The CDR3 DNA reads TGTGCCAGCAGCTCGACAGGGGAGGACTATGGCTACACCTTC. J is TRBJ1-2 and V is TRBV7-3, with 8 bases that match TRBD1. The CDR3 is 14 residues long. Trimming at V came to 4 bases and at J to 3 bases, leaving 4 bases not matched to a gene. CDR1 and CDR2 (germline): SGHTA, FQGTGA.

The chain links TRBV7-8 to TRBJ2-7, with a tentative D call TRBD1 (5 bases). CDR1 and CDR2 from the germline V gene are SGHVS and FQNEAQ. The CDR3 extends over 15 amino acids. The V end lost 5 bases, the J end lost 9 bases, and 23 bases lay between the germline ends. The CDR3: CASSPTVRTTERQYF. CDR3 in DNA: TGTGCCAGCAGCCCAACAGTTAGGACAACCGAAAGGCAGTACTTC. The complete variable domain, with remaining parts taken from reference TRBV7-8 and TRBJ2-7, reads GAGVSQSPRYKVAKRGQDVALRCDPISGHVSLFWYQQALGQGPEFLTYFQNEAQLDKSGLPSDRFFAERPEGSVSTLKIQRTQQEDSAVYLCASSPTVRTTERQYFGPGTRLTVT.

CDR3 in amino acids: CATSAGQVTPGELFF. CDR3 coding DNA: TGTGCCACCAGTGCGGGACAGGTAACCCCCGGGGAGCTGTTTTTT. The chain links TRBV24-1 to TRBJ2-2, with 8 positions matching TRBD1. The junction had 7 bases not matched to a gene; V was cut back by 5 bases and J by 6 bases. There are 15 residues in the CDR3. Germline CDR1 KGHDR, CDR2 SFDVKD.

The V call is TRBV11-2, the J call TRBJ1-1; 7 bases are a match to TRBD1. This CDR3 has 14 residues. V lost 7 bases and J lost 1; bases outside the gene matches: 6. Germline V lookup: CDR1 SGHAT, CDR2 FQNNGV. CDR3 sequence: CASTRDRQNTEAFF. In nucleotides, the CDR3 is TGTGCCAGCACCCGGGACAGACAGAACACTGAAGCTTTCTTT. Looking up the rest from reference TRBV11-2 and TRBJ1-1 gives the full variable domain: EAGVAQSPRYKIIEKRQSVAFWCNPISGHATLYWYQQILGQGPKLLIQFQNNGVVDDSQLPKDRFSAERLKGVDSTLKIQPAKLEDSAVYLCASTRDRQNTEAFFGQGTRLTVV.

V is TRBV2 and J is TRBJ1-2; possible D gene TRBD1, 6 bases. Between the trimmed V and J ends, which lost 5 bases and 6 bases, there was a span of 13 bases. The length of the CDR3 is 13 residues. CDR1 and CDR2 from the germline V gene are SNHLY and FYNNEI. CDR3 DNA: TGTGCCAGCAGTCCTATACAGGGCCATGGCTACACCTTC. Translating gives CASSPIQGHGYTF.

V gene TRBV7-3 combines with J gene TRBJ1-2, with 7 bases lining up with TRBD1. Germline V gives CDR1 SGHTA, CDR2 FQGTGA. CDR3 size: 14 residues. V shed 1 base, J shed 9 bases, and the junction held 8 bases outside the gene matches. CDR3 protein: CASSLMTGFYSYTF. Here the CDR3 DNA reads TGTGCCAGCAGCTTAATGACAGGGTTTTATAGCTACACCTTC. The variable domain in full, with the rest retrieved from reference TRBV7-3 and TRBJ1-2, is GAGVSQTPSNKVTEKGKYVELRCDPISGHTALYWYRQSLGQGPEFLIYFQGTGAADDSGLPNDRFFAVRPEGSVSTLKIQRTERGDSAVYLCASSLMTGFYSYTFGSGTRLTVV.

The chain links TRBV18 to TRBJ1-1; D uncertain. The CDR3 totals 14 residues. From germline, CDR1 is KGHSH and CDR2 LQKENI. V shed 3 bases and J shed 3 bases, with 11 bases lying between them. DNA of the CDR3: TGTGCCAGCTCACCGAATCTGGGCGACACTGAAGCTTTCTTT. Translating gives CASSPNLGDTEAFF.

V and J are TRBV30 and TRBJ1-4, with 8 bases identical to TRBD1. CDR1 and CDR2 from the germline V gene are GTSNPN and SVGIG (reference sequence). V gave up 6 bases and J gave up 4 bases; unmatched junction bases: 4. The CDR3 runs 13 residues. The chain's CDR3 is CACATGVNEKLFF. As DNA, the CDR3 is TGTGCCTGCGCGACAGGGGTTAATGAAAAACTGTTTTTT.

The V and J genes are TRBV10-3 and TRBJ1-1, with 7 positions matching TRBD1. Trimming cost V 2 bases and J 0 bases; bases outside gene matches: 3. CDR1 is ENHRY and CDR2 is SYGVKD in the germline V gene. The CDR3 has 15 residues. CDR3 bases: TGTGCCATCAGTGAGCGCGGGACAGTGAACACTGAAGCTTTCTTT. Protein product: CAISERGTVNTEAFF.

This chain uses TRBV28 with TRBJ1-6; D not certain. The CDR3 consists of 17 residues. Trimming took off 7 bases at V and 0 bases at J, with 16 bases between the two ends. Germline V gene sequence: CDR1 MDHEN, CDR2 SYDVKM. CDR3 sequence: CASKEAESSSYNSPLHF. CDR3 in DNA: TGTGCCAGCAAAGAGGCGGAGTCGAGCTCCTATAATTCACCCCTCCACTTT.

The CDR3, as DNA: TGTGCCAGCAGCAAACAGGGGATGGGCACTGAAGCTTTCTTT. Translation gives CASSKQGMGTEAFF. This sequence joins TRBV7-9 and TRBJ1-1, with 7 bases lining up with TRBD1. The length of the CDR3 is 14 residues. Trimming took 5 bases from V and 4 from J; bases not matched to a gene: 7. Germline V gene sequence: CDR1 SEHNR, CDR2 FQNEAQ (reference sequence).

Here the CDR3 DNA reads TGCGCCAGCAGCCAAGTTCCTAGCGGGGGGGTCAGGACCCAGTACTTC. It yields the protein CASSQVPSGGVRTQYF. This sequence joins TRBV4-1 and TRBJ2-5, with 12 bases fitting TRBD2. The germline CDR1 and CDR2 sequences are MGHRA and YSYEKL. The CDR3 runs to 16 residues. V lost 1 base to trimming and J lost 7 bases; unmatched junction nucleotides: 7.

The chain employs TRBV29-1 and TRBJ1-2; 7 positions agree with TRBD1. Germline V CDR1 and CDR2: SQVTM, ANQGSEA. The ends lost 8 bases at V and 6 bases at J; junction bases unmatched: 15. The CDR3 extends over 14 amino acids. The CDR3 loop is CSLHSGGQRNGYTF. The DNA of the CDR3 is TGCAGCCTTCACTCCGGGGGACAGAGAAATGGCTACACCTTC.

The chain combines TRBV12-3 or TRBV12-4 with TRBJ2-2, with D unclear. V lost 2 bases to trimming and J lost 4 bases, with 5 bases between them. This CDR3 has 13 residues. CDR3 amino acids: CASSLHSTGELFF. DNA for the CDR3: TGTGCCAGCAGTTTACACTCCACCGGGGAGCTGTTTTTT.

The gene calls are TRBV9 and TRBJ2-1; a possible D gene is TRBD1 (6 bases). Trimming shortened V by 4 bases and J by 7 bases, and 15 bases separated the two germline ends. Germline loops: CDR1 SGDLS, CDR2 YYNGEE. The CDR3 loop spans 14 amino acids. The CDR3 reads CASSSGQMGNEQFF. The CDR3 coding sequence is TGTGCCAGCAGCTCCGGACAGATGGGAAATGAGCAGTTCTTC.

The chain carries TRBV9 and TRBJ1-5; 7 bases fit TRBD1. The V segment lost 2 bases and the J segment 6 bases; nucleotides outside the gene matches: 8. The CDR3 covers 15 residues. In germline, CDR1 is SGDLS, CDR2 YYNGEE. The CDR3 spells CASSVGDREVQPQHF. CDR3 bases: TGTGCCAGCAGCGTGGGAGACAGGGAGGTTCAGCCCCAGCATTTT.

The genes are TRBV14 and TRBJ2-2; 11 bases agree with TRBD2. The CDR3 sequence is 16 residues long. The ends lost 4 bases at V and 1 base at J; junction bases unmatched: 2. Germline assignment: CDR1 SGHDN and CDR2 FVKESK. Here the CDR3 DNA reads TGTGCCAGCAGCCCGGGGACTAGCGGGAACACCGGGGAGCTGTTTTTT. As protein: CASSPGTSGNTGELFF.

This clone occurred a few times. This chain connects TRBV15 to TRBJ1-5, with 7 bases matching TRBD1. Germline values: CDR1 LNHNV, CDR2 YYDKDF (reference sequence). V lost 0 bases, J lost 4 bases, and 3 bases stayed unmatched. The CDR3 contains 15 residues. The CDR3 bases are TGTGCCACCAGCAGAGATTTGGGACAGAATCAGCCCCAGCATTTT. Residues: CATSRDLGQNQPQHF.